This T cell receptor beta chain stems from a study of blood T cells in healthy people across ages. Germline lookup yields CDR1 SGHNT and CDR2 YYREEE (reference sequence). The CDR3 is 15 residues long. Unmatched junction bases numbered 9, after V lost 6 bases and J lost 5 bases. A second PCR, run for roughly 7 to 11 cycles, used a sample-barcoded 5' primer plus a J-beta primer mix. One entry per CDR3 protein results from TCRdb running MiXCR on the 5' RACE reads. The data show around 800,000 distinct CDR3 sequences, with about 47% seen just once and around 18% held by the top ten. On this clonotype: Its antigen is undetermined.

Extraction of total RNA produced a minimum of 5.5 micrograms from each sample. Study-level results: As age increased, TCR beta diversity per million T cells fell in a roughly linear fashion.

This chain links TRBV5-4 with TRBJ2-1; 9 nucleotides align to TRBD1. The source is a man older than 75 in good health. Source material: blood. The CDR3 sequence: CASKKQGASDNEQFF. The CDR3, as DNA: TGTGCCAGCAAAAAACAGGGGGCGTCTGACAATGAGCAGTTCTTC.